These 20 T cell receptor beta chains were all obtained from the same sample, sequenced in a study of identical twins. TCRdb reprocessed the 5' RACE reads with MiXCR, giving one entry per CDR3 protein. The data hold more than 1.5 million distinct CDR3 sequences, with more than 30% observed a single time. Sequences were obtained from cord blood. The receptors originated from a newborn girl in good health.

The chain links TRBV5-1 to TRBJ1-5; no reliable D call. The CDR3 is 14 residues long. Germline V gene lookup returns CDR1 SGHRS and CDR2 YFSETQ. V dropped 1 base and J dropped 4 bases, with 9 bases sitting between them. Here the CDR3 DNA reads TGCGCCAGCAGCTTGAACGGGAGAAATCAGCCCCAGCATTTT. Amino acid sequence: CASSLNGRNQPQHF. The full variable domain, its missing parts supplied by reference TRBV5-1 and TRBJ1-5, is KAGVTQTPRYLIKTRGQQVTLSCSPISGHRSVSWYQQTPGQGLQFLFEYFSETQRNKGNFPGRFSGRQFSNSRSEMNVSTLELGDSALYLCASSLNGRNQPQHFGDGTRLSIL.

The chain employs TRBV18 and TRBJ2-1; 12 bases fit TRBD2. The CDR3 totals 18 residues. Germline V CDR1 and CDR2: KGHSH, LQKENI. Losses at the gene ends were 3 bases for V and 7 bases for J; bases not matched to a gene: 13. Here the CDR3 DNA reads TGTGCCAGCTCACCTCGGACTAGCGGGACGCTCGGTACAAATGAGCAGTTCTTC. Residues: CASSPRTSGTLGTNEQFF.

The rearrangement joins TRBV11-2 to TRBJ2-3; TRBD1 agrees at 8 bases. V was pared by 1 base and J by 0 bases, with 3 bases of the junction left unmatched. This CDR3 has 16 residues. Germline V gene data show CDR1 as SGHAT and CDR2 as FQNNGV. The CDR3 loop reads CASSLAQGASTDTQYF. In nucleotides, the CDR3 is TGTGCCAGCAGCTTAGCCCAGGGGGCGAGCACAGATACGCAGTATTTT.

The J gene is TRBJ2-4, the V gene TRBV30, with TRBD2 identical over 8 bases. Germline V CDR1 and CDR2: GTSNPN, SVGIG (reference sequence). V lost 5 bases to trimming and J lost 8 bases; unmatched junction nucleotides: 14. The CDR3 is made up of 15 amino acids. CDR3 protein: CAWGDFGGANDIQYF. The CDR3 nucleotides are TGTGCCTGGGGGGACTTCGGGGGGGCCAACGACATTCAGTACTTC.

This clonotype showed up just a few times. This chain links TRBV6-1 with TRBJ2-4, with 8 nucleotides matching TRBD2. Gene TRBJ2-7 matches the end of the DNA better, so the J call may be wrong. Germline V gene lookup returns CDR1 MNHNS and CDR2 SASEGT. The CDR3 is 15 amino acids. The CDR3 loop reads CASSEGRGAPYEQYF. The CDR3 DNA reads as TGTGCCAGCAGTGAAGGGCGGGGGGCCCCTTACGAGCAGTACTTC.

This sequence joins TRBV5-1 and TRBJ2-3, with 8 bases identical to TRBD2. CDR3 size: 14 residues. The germline gives CDR1 SGHRS, CDR2 YFSETQ. With 5 bases clipped from V and 2 bases from J, the junction kept 4 bases outside the gene matches. The CDR3 DNA sequence: TGCGCCAGCAGGCTGCGGGGGGACACAGATACGCAGTATTTT. Amino acid sequence: CASRLRGDTDTQYF.

The chain uses TRBV5-5 and TRBJ2-2, with no clear D. Germline V gene sequence: CDR1 SGHKS, CDR2 YYEKEE (reference sequence). CDR3 size: 16 residues. Trimming stripped 0 bases from V and 1 base from J, with 10 bases between. CDR3 sequence reads: CASSLGFTQNTGELFF. DNA of the CDR3: TGTGCCAGCAGCTTGGGGTTTACCCAGAACACCGGGGAGCTGTTTTTT.

CDR3 sequence (DNA): TGCAGTGCTAGAAGCCGGGCTAGCACAGATACGCAGTATTTT. Translating it yields CSARSRASTDTQYF. This rearrangement joins TRBV20-1 to TRBJ2-3; no firm D call. Germline V lookup: CDR1 DFQATT, CDR2 SNEGSKA (reference sequence). V shed 2 bases and J shed 0 bases, with 9 bases lying between them. CDR3 length equals 14 residues.

This chain joins TRBV27 and TRBJ2-1; a possible D gene is TRBD1 (6 bases). V lost 6 bases, J lost 0 bases, and 12 bases lay in between. Germline V CDR1 and CDR2: MNHEY, SMNVEV (reference sequence). The CDR3 has 15 amino acids. CDR3 residues: CASSSDRSSYNEQFF. In nucleotides, the CDR3 is TGTGCCAGCAGCTCCGACAGGAGCTCCTACAATGAGCAGTTCTTC.

The chain links TRBV18 to TRBJ1-4, with D maybe TRBD1 (5 bases). Germline CDR1 and CDR2: KGHSH and LQKENI. The CDR3 has 16 residues. Trimming pared 2 bases from V and 0 bases from J, leaving 10 bases between. DNA of the CDR3: TGTGCCAGCTCACCAAAACAGGTCCCAACTAATGAAAAACTGTTTTTT. Its translation is CASSPKQVPTNEKLFF.

In this sample, this clonotype turned up a few times. V is TRBV12-3 or TRBV12-4 and J is TRBJ2-3; 8 bases line up with TRBD2. With 2 bases clipped from V and 1 base from J, the junction kept 8 bases outside the gene matches. The CDR3 has 17 residues. Here the CDR3 DNA reads TGTGCCAGCAGTTTATGCGGGAGGACGATTTGCACAGATACGCAGTATTTT. It specifies CASSLCGRTICTDTQYF.

V and J are TRBV20-1 and TRBJ1-6; TRBD1 is a possible D gene (6 bases). V shed 3 bases and J shed 8 bases, with 11 bases lying between them. Germline V lookup: CDR1 DFQATT, CDR2 SNEGSKA (reference sequence). CDR3 size: 13 residues. The CDR3 sequence is CSASRTDDSPLHF. The CDR3 region has the DNA TGCAGTGCTAGTAGGACAGACGATTCACCCCTCCACTTT.

This chain connects TRBV20-1 to TRBJ2-1; TRBD2 aligns across 11 bases. Germline V gene lookup returns CDR1 DFQATT and CDR2 SNEGSKA (reference sequence). V was clipped by 0 bases and J by 7 bases; unmatched bases: 11. CDR3 length: 17 residues. The CDR3 here is CSARDSILAGVKNEQFF. The CDR3 DNA is TGCAGTGCTAGAGATTCGATACTAGCGGGAGTTAAGAATGAGCAGTTCTTC.

Remarks on this clonotype: At one end the junction does not follow the germline gene, possibly because of a read error. The chain uses TRBV20-1 and TRBJ1-6; possible D gene TRBD1, 5 bases. The CDR3 sequence is 15 residues long. In germline, CDR1 is DFQATT, CDR2 SNEGSKA (reference sequence). The CDR3 DNA reads as TGCAGTGCTAGAGATCCCACGGGACCCAATTCACCCCCCCACTTT. It is translated as CSARDPTGPNSPPHF.

This clonotype appeared a few times. The chain has TRBV20-1 and TRBJ2-5; D may be TRBD1 or TRBD2 (5 bases each). The CDR3 consists of 15 residues. In germline, CDR1 is DFQATT, CDR2 SNEGSKA (reference sequence). The V end was cut by 1 base, the J end by 7 bases, with 19 bases between. The CDR3 loop reads CSARVHSGPEGTQYF. For the CDR3, the DNA is TGCAGTGCTAGAGTACATTCGGGACCTGAGGGGACCCAGTACTTC.

The chain combines TRBV12-3 or TRBV12-4 with TRBJ1-2, with D perhaps matching TRBD1 (5 bases). The length of the CDR3 is 14 residues. Trimming removed 7 bases from V and 0 bases from J, with 12 bases in between. DNA for the CDR3: TGTGCCAGCACCTGGGACGAAGCTAACTATGGCTACACCTTC. This sequence encodes CASTWDEANYGYTF.

V is TRBV4-1 and J is TRBJ2-7; tentatively, D is TRBD1 (6 bases). Germline CDR1 and CDR2: MGHRA and YSYEKL. V lost 2 bases to trimming and J lost 12 bases, with 20 bases between them. The CDR3 covers 14 residues. In DNA form, the CDR3 reads TGCGCCAGCAGCCAACCCCGGGACACAGCAATTAGGTACTTC. Its translation: CASSQPRDTAIRYF.

This clonotype has more than one count but fewer than ten. This chain connects TRBV5-1 to TRBJ2-7; 9 bases are a match to TRBD2. CDR1 and CDR2 from the germline V gene are SGHRS and YFSETQ. Trimming cost V 5 bases and J 3 bases; bases outside gene matches: 9. The CDR3 length is 15 residues. CDR3 nucleotide sequence: TGCGCCAGCAGGCTTGGAATAGCGGGAGACTACGAGCAGTACTTC. This translates into CASRLGIAGDYEQYF.

V is TRBV2 and J is TRBJ1-6; D ambiguous. V lost 1 base and J 0 bases, leaving 7 bases between the germline ends. The germline V gene encodes CDR1 SNHLY and CDR2 FYNNEI. This CDR3 spans 16 amino acids. As DNA, the CDR3 is TGTGCCAGCAGTGAAGTAGTCAGCTCCTATAATTCACCCCTCCACTTT. This translates into CASSEVVSSYNSPLHF. The variable domain in full, with the rest retrieved from reference TRBV2 and TRBJ1-6, is EPEVTQTPSHQVTQMGQEVILRCVPISNHLYFYWYRQILGQKVEFLVSFYNNEISEKSEIFDDQFSVERPDGSNFTLKIRSTKLEDSAMYFCASSEVVSSYNSPLHFGNGTRLTVT.

This clonotype has only a few counts. The chain recombines TRBV10-3 with TRBJ2-1; 11 nucleotides line up with TRBD2. The CDR3 runs to 18 residues. Germline V gives CDR1 ENHRY, CDR2 SYGVKD. With 6 bases clipped from V and 6 bases from J, the junction kept 16 bases outside the gene matches. CDR3 loop: CAISAYPNSGGALNEQFF. The DNA of the CDR3 is TGTGCCATCAGCGCTTATCCCAATAGCGGGGGGGCCCTCAATGAGCAGTTCTTC.